This is a list of T cell receptor beta chains from one sample in a study of T cell responses to AZD1222 COVID-19 vaccine. Measured with immunoSEQ multiplex PCR; TCRdb has only the in-frame clones, and not every one. This sample has 200,000 to 300,000 clones, with 93% found just once. The material was peripheral blood, obtained on day 0 of AZD1222 vaccination. The receptors were sampled from an adult in good health. Each CDR3 is given with its conserved first and last residue. Each record gives: J gene, V gene, clone size, CDR3 protein. Clone size, where shown, is once, few, many, or a class for clones that have expanded.

TRBJ1-1 TRBV19 NA CASSPGQEGTEAFF
TRBJ1-2 TRBV5-6 NA CASSSTSNYGYTF
TRBJ1-5 TRBV28 few CASSPTGQGAQPQHF
TRBJ1-2 TRBV7-9 NA CASSSQDFYGYTF
TRBJ2-2 TRBV2 NA CASRPRDWTGELFF
TRBJ1-1 TRBV19 NA CASRGGPGAFF
TRBJ1-5 TRBV12-3/TRBV12-4 NA CASSFGVNQPQHF
TRBJ2-2 TRBV27 NA CASSLKGPDGELFF
TRBJ2-1 TRBV29-1 NA CSVPGQGNPNEQFF
TRBJ2-7 TRBV7-6 NA CASSPSSNSGNYEQYF
TRBJ2-5 TRBV20-1 NA CSASQVVQATQYF
TRBJ2-3 TRBV27 NA CASSNLAGVLTDTQYF
TRBJ1-1 TRBV5-1 NA CASTLRGTEAFF
TRBJ1-1 TRBV7-2 NA CASSFGGIGNTEAFF
TRBJ1-4 TRBV5-4 once CASTEMGTNEKLFF
TRBJ2-5 TRBV5-1 NA CASSSSGGRETQYF
TRBJ2-3 TRBV5-1 NA CASSLLASGGVTDTQYF
TRBJ2-6 TRBV27 NA CASSRTSGANVLTF
TRBJ2-2 TRBV28 NA CATTGGPGELFF
TRBJ2-7 TRBV7-9 few CASSLKGRGSDEQYF
TRBJ1-2 TRBV4-1 NA CASSGWGGGYTF
TRBJ2-3 TRBV7-9 NA CASSPRARGTDTQYF
TRBJ1-1 TRBV2 NA CASNIQGAPEAFF
TRBJ2-1 TRBV3-1/TRBV3-2 NA CASSIISGTSGVWEQFF
TRBJ1-2 TRBV10-1 NA CASRDYRDRGDGYTF
TRBJ1-2 TRBV18 NA CASSTNSDRGPSYGYTF
TRBJ2-7 TRBV5-1 NA CASSAGSQREQYF
TRBJ2-2 TRBV7-2 NA CASSFRVGELFF
TRBJ1-2 TRBV5-6 NA CASSLGRRGFRGYTF
TRBJ2-7 TRBV24-1 NA CATSDFGMTYEQYF
TRBJ2-7 TRBV19 NA CATLDDSYEQYF
TRBJ2-7 TRBV18 NA CASSPRTGYAYEQYF